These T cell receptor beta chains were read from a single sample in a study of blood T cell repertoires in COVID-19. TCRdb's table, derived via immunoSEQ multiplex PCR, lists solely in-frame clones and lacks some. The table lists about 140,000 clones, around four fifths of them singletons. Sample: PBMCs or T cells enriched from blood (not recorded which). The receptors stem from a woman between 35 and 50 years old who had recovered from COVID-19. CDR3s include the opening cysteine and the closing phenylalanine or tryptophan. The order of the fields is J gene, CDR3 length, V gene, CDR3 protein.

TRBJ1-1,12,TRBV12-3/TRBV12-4,CASSLAGEGAFF
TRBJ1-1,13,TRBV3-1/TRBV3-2,CASSYSGSTEAFF
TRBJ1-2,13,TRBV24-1,CATSLSDFYGYTF
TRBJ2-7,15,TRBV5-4,CASSATSGGSYEQYF
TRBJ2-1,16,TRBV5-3,CARSPDRDREANEQFF
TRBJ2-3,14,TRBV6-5,CASTFVGRTDTQYF
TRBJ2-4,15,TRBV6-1,CASSESAGGPNIQYF
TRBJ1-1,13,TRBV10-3,CAVSSPGNTEAFF
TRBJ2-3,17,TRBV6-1,CASSEGRDYLTTDTQYF
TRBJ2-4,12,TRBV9,CASSSTQNIQYF
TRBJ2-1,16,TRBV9,CASSVLAGSRYNEQFF
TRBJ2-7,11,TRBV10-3,CAIGEGDEQYF
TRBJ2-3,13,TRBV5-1,CASRVVRADTQYF
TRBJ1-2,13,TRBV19,CASSINTHYGYTF
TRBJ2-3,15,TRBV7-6,CASSPGQGLTDTQYF
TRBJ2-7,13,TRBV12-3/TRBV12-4,CASSSGGSYEQYF